These T cell receptor beta chains were read from a single sample in a study of blood T cell repertoires in COVID-19. Profiled with immunoSEQ multiplex PCR; TCRdb holds only in-frame clones, not every one. The sample records approximately 130,000 clones, around 77% being singletons. Sequences were obtained from peripheral blood. Receptors originate from a human donor in a cohort sampled during active COVID-19. Each CDR3 is given with its conserved first and last residue. A D gene is named only where the DNA matches it firmly. Only part of the rows carry a size: once, few, many, or a class if the clone is expanded.

D | J | size | V | CDR3 | DNA
. | TRBJ2-1 | . | TRBV4-2 | CASSPLRGGLGGNEQFF | TGTGCCAGCAGCCCCCTCAGGGGGGGACTAGGGGGAAATGAGCAGTTCTTC
. | TRBJ2-5 | . | TRBV5-1 | CASSLSGERPRETQYF | TGCGCCAGCAGCTTGTCCGGGGAAAGGCCCCGAGAGACCCAGTACTTC
TRBD2 | TRBJ2-7 | . | TRBV30 | CASPRGGAKGSEQYF | TGTGCCTCACCACGGGGGGGGGCCAAGGGATCCGAGCAGTACTTC
TRBD1 | TRBJ1-6 | . | TRBV28 | CASSLTGIRNSPLHF | TGTGCCAGCAGTTTGACAGGGATCAGGAATTCACCCCTCCACTTT
TRBD2 | TRBJ2-3 | . | TRBV5-1 | CASSLNGGEDTQYF | TGCGCCAGCAGCTTGAACGGGGGGGAAGATACGCAGTATTTT
TRBD1 | TRBJ1-1 | . | TRBV29-1 | CSAGTGNSEAFF | TGCAGCGCTGGGACAGGGAATAGTGAAGCTTTCTTT
. | TRBJ2-1 | . | TRBV5-1 | CASSSMADNEQFF | TGCGCCAGCAGCTCGATGGCCGACAATGAGCAGTTCTTC
. | TRBJ1-3 | many | TRBV7-8 | CASSPGWSGNTIYF | TGTGCCAGCAGCCCAGGGTGGTCTGGAAACACCATATATTTT
. | TRBJ1-1 | . | TRBV14 | CASSQGRTSEAFF | TGTGCCAGCAGCCAAGGCCGGACTTCTGAAGCTTTCTTT
TRBD2 | TRBJ2-5 | many | TRBV2 | CASSDGTSGGAETQYF | TGTGCCAGCAGTGATGGGACTAGCGGGGGAGCAGAGACCCAGTACTTC
TRBD1 | TRBJ2-5 | many | TRBV2 | CASSPDRGYQETQYF | TGTGCCAGCAGTCCGGACAGGGGGTACCAAGAGACCCAGTACTTC
. | TRBJ2-6 | . | TRBV19 | CASSIGQGLISGANVLTF | TGTGCCAGTAGTATCGGGCAGGGCCTGATCTCTGGGGCCAACGTCCTGACTTTC
TRBD1 | TRBJ1-1 | . | TRBV27 | CASLPRTGGRTEAFF | TGTGCCAGCCTACCGAGGACAGGGGGCCGCACTGAAGCTTTCTTT
. | TRBJ2-3 | . | TRBV14 | CASSQHGGFTDTQYF | TGTGCCAGCAGCCAACACGGGGGTTTCACAGATACGCAGTATTTT
. | TRBJ2-7 | . | TRBV24-1 | CATSDPTVPYEQYF | TGTGCCACCAGTGACCCGACAGTCCCCTACGAGCAGTACTTC
TRBD1 | TRBJ1-2 | . | TRBV6-2/TRBV6-3 | CASSSTGNYGYTF | TGTGCCAGCAGTTCGACAGGGAACTATGGCTACACCTTC
. | TRBJ1-5 | . | TRBV6-5 | CASTTGYNQPQHF | TGTGCCAGCACCACAGGGTACAATCAGCCCCAGCATTTT
. | TRBJ1-5 | . | TRBV19 | CASRSGLGGNQPQHF | TGTGCCAGTAGGAGCGGGCTCGGTGGCAATCAGCCCCAGCATTTT
. | TRBJ2-7 | . | TRBV19 | CASSSPGTGQYF | TGTGCCAGTAGTAGCCCGGGAACGGGGCAGTACTTC
TRBD2 | TRBJ2-1 | . | TRBV5-1 | CASSLPLKTSGPSGNNEQFF | TGCGCCAGCAGCTTGCCGCTTAAGACTAGCGGGCCCTCAGGAAACAATGAGCAGTTCTTC
. | TRBJ1-2 | . | TRBV9 | CASSVVPPGSYGYTF | TGTGCCAGCAGCGTAGTACCCCCAGGAAGTTATGGCTACACCTTC
. | TRBJ2-7 | . | TRBV28 | CASSLPGLYYEQYF | TGTGCCAGCAGTTTGCCGGGACTTTACTACGAGCAGTACTTC
. | TRBJ1-1 | . | TRBV28 | CASKGSVGEAFF | TGTGCCAGCAAGGGGTCGGTTGGTGAAGCTTTCTTT
. | TRBJ2-5 | . | TRBV15 | CATSRGGGGIETQYF | TGTGCCACCAGCAGAGGAGGGGGTGGTATCGAGACCCAGTACTTC
. | TRBJ2-6 | . | TRBV2 | CAYRDIRSGANVLTF | TGTGCCTATCGGGACATTCGCTCTGGGGCCAACGTCCTGACTTTC
. | TRBJ2-3 | few | TRBV7-9 | CASSLERDTQYF | TGTGCCAGCAGCTTAGAGCGAGATACGCAGTATTTT
TRBD2 | TRBJ2-1 | . | TRBV6-1 | CASSDTGGLAGTKQREQFF | TGTGCCAGCAGTGACACAGGGGGACTAGCGGGAACTAAGCAAAGGGAGCAGTTCTTC
. | TRBJ1-2 | . | TRBV2 | CASSYRVDYGYTF | TGTGCCAGCAGTTACAGGGTGGACTATGGCTACACCTTC
. | TRBJ2-7 | once | TRBV6-5 | CASSLSGGPAYEQYF | TGTGCCAGCAGCCTTTCCGGGGGGCCAGCCTACGAGCAGTACTTC
. | TRBJ1-5 | . | TRBV18 | CASTPGDQPQHF | TGTGCCAGCACCCCCGGGGATCAGCCCCAGCATTTT
. | TRBJ2-7 | many | TRBV3-1/TRBV3-2 | CASSRTRNYEQYF | TGTGCCAGCAGCCGGACTCGGAACTACGAGCAGTACTTC
. | TRBJ2-5 | . | TRBV7-7 | CASSLNSINQETQYF | TGTGCCAGCAGCTTAAACAGCATAAACCAAGAGACCCAGTACTTC
. | TRBJ1-1 | . | TRBV6-1 | CASSDWGGNTEAFF | TGTGCCAGCAGTGATTGGGGAGGGAACACTGAAGCTTTCTTT
TRBD1 | TRBJ2-3 | . | TRBV29-1 | CSVVQGAGDTQYF | TGCAGCGTTGTACAGGGGGCTGGGGATACGCAGTATTTT
. | TRBJ2-7 | . | TRBV6-5 | CASSYEPFYEQYF | TGTGCCAGCAGTTATGAGCCCTTTTACGAGCAGTACTTC
. | TRBJ1-1 | many | TRBV10-2 | CASSEGTTEAFF | TGCGCCAGCAGTGAAGGGACTACTGAAGCTTTCTTT
. | TRBJ1-5 | . | TRBV7-9 | CASSLGAGMDQPQHF | TGTGCCAGCAGCTTAGGGGCAGGGATGGATCAGCCCCAGCATTTT
. | TRBJ2-5 | . | TRBV2 | CASSEQDFQETQYF | TGTGCCAGCAGTGAACAAGACTTTCAAGAGACCCAGTACTTC
. | TRBJ2-4 | . | TRBV28 | CASSPLVDRDIAKNIQYF | TGTGCCAGCAGTCCCCTTGTGGACAGAGATATAGCCAAAAACATTCAGTACTTC
TRBD1 | TRBJ1-1 | . | TRBV7-9 | CASSLRQGSPPAFF | TGTGCCAGCAGCTTAAGACAGGGAAGTCCCCCGGCTTTCTTT
. | TRBJ1-4 | . | TRBV28 | CASSLGPEGKLFF | TGTGCCAGCAGTTTAGGGCCTGAAGGAAAACTGTTTTTT
TRBD1 | TRBJ1-5 | . | TRBV7-8 | CASSSGTGGNQPQHF | TGTGCCAGCAGCTCCGGGACAGGGGGCAATCAGCCCCAGCATTTT
TRBD1 | TRBJ2-7 | . | TRBV19 | CASSTPRQGVYYEQYF | TGTGCCAGTAGTACCCCCAGACAGGGAGTATACTACGAGCAGTACTTC
. | TRBJ2-3 | . | TRBV28 | CASSSLFWGGAGDTQYF | TGTGCCAGCAGTTCCCTTTTTTGGGGGGGGGCCGGTGATACGCAGTATTTT
TRBD1 | TRBJ1-1 | . | TRBV24-1 | CATSDSGQGTTEAFF | TGTGCCACCAGTGATTCGGGACAGGGGACCACTGAAGCTTTCTTT